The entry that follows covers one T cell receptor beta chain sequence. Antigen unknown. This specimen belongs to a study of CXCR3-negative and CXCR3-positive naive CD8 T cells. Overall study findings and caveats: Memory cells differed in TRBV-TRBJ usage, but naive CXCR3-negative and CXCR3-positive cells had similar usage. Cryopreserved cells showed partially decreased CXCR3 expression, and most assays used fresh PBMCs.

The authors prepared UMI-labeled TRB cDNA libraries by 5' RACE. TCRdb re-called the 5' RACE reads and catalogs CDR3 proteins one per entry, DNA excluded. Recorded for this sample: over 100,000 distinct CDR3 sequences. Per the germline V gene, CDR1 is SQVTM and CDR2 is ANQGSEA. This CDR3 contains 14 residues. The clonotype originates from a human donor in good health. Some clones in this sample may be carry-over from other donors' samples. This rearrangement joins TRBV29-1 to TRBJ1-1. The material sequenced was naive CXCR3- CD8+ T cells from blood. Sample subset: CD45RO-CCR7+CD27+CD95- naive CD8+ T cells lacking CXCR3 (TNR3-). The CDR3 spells CSVDMTLQNTEAFF.